A single sample gave rise to the 20 T cell receptor beta chains below, sequenced in a study of regulatory T cells in long-lasting Graves disease. Time point denoted: newly diagnosed GD, antithyroid drugs for less than 3 months. Following extraction of RNA from PBMCs, that RNA was used to make the TCR library. For TCR beta, libraries came from iRepertoire HTBI primers and Arm-PCR of CDR3 regions. One entry per CDR3 protein results from TCRdb running MiXCR on the multiplex PCR reads. The sample contains fewer than 500,000 distinct CDR3 sequences, 15% to 20% of which appear only once. The sample was also linked to a second study, of T cells in Graves' hyperthyroidism and ophthalmopathy.

This material consisted of peripheral blood mononuclear cells (PBMCs), taken at new diagnosis, from a patient treated with antithyroid drugs. These receptor sequences come from a man aged 35-49 years with Graves disease.

This clonotype turned up a few times. V and J are TRBV6-1 and TRBJ2-1, with TRBD1 matching over 10 bases. The V segment lost 9 bases and the J segment 5 bases; nucleotides outside the gene matches: 7. This CDR3 is 14 amino acids long. CDR1 MNHNS and CDR2 SASEGT come from the germline V gene. CDR3 loop: CASWTGGWNNEQFF. The CDR3 bases are TGTGCCAGTTGGACAGGGGGATGGAACAATGAGCAGTTCTTC.

This clonotype showed up many times. The chain carries TRBV20-1 and TRBJ2-3; TRBD2 matches at 9 bases. Germline CDR1 is DFQATT and CDR2 is SNEGSKA (reference sequence). The CDR3 has 15 amino acids. The V gene end was trimmed by 3 bases and the J gene end by 0 bases; junction bases not matched to a gene: 4. CDR3 amino acids: CSASGLAYSTDTQYF. In DNA form, the CDR3 reads TGCAGTGCTAGCGGACTAGCGTATAGCACAGATACGCAGTATTTT.

This clonotype was seen repeatedly, ten times or more. The CDR3 nucleotides are TGTGCCTGGAGTGTACGGTGGGAGGGGGCTTTCTTT. Translated, it gives CAWSVRWEGAFF. The chain employs TRBV30 and TRBJ1-1, with a possible D match to TRBD1 (5 bases). Germline V lookup: CDR1 GTSNPN, CDR2 SVGIG (reference sequence). Trimming took off 0 bases at V and 11 bases at J, with 13 bases between the two ends. This CDR3 has 12 amino acids.

In its sample, this clonotype was seen many times. The chain is built from TRBV12-5 and TRBJ1-2, with D uncertain. Germline V CDR1 and CDR2: LGHNT, FRNRAP. The V end was cut by 3 bases, the J end by 0 bases, with 11 bases between. CDR3 length: 15 residues. The CDR3 sequence: CASGFLLTANYGYTF. The CDR3 DNA is TGTGCTAGTGGTTTCCTTCTCACGGCTAACTATGGCTACACCTTC. Drawing the rest from reference TRBV12-5 and TRBJ1-2, the complete variable domain is DARVTQTPRHKVTEMGQEVTMRCQPILGHNTVFWYRQTMMQGLELLAYFRNRAPLDDSGMPKDRFSAEMPDATLATLKIQPSEPRDSAVYFCASGFLLTANYGYTFGSGTRLTVV.

DNA of the CDR3: TGCAGTGCTAGCAGAGTAAGCGGAAGCACAGATACGCAGTATTTT. Translation gives CSASRVSGSTDTQYF. The J gene is TRBJ2-3, the V gene TRBV20-1, with a tentative D call TRBD2 (5 bases). Germline-derived CDR1 and CDR2 are DFQATT and SNEGSKA (reference sequence). V was trimmed by 3 bases and J by 0 bases, leaving 13 bases between them. This CDR3 region has 15 residues.

This clonotype was seen ten or more times. This chain joins TRBV15 and TRBJ2-1; D might be TRBD2 (6 bases). Germline loops: CDR1 LNHNV, CDR2 YYDKDF (reference sequence). The CDR3 is made up of 23 amino acids. V dropped 5 bases and J dropped 6 bases, with 41 bases sitting between them. The CDR3 sequence: CATSGWGSDSRPLGGLTRNEQFF. CDR3 DNA: TGTGCCACCAGCGGCTGGGGCAGCGACAGTCGGCCCTTGGGGGGATTGACTCGCAATGAGCAGTTCTTC.

Many counts were recorded for this clonotype. This chain uses TRBV11-1 with TRBJ2-1; 14 bases map to TRBD2. This CDR3 is built from 16 residues. Germline assignment: CDR1 SGHAT and CDR2 FQDESV (reference sequence). J gave up 7 bases and V 5 bases, and 7 bases lay outside the gene matches. This CDR3 is CASSARLAGGWNEQFF. In DNA, the CDR3 is TGTGCCAGCAGCGCACGACTAGCGGGAGGGTGGAATGAGCAGTTCTTC.

The V and J genes are TRBV5-1 and TRBJ2-7; maybe TRBD1 (6 bases). The V end was cut by 0 bases, the J end by 1 base, with 8 bases between. The CDR3 length is 14 residues. Germline V gene data show CDR1 as SGHRS and CDR2 as YFSETQ. The DNA for the CDR3 is TGCGCCAGCAGCTTGGAAACAGGGTCCTACGAGCAGTACTTC. Translation: CASSLETGSYEQYF.

This clonotype was recorded a few times. The chain has TRBV12-3 or TRBV12-4 and TRBJ2-2; 8 bases map to TRBD1. The CDR3 sequence is 12 residues long. The ends lost 5 bases at V and 16 bases at J; junction bases unmatched: 9. CDR3 bases: TGTGCCAGCAGTGCAGGGGGCAGATCCGGGTTTTTT. Residues: CASSAGGRSGFF.

This clonotype was counted at least ten times. This chain uses TRBV10-3 with TRBJ2-2, with D perhaps matching TRBD2 (6 bases). The V gene's germline CDR1 is ENHRY and CDR2 SYGVKD. The CDR3 covers 19 residues. Trimming stripped 0 bases from V and 0 bases from J, with 17 bases between. The CDR3: CAISESLSGPTANTGELFF. The CDR3, as DNA: TGTGCCATCAGTGAGTCCCTTAGCGGCCCTACGGCGAACACCGGGGAGCTGTTTTTT.

This clonotype has only a few counts. The chain has TRBV3-1 and TRBJ2-1; D gene uncertain. The CDR3 extends over 16 amino acids. From germline, CDR1 is LGHDT and CDR2 YNNKEL (reference sequence). V lost 5 bases to trimming and J lost 9 bases, with 23 bases between them. The CDR3 DNA follows: TGTGCCAGCAGCTCATGGGCGCCCCAAACGGCTCGTGAGCAGTTCTTC. Protein product: CASSSWAPQTAREQFF.

This chain connects TRBV7-9 to TRBJ2-7, with D perhaps matching TRBD1 (6 bases). V lost 5 bases to trimming and J lost 3 bases, with 14 bases between them. The V gene's germline CDR1 is SEHNR and CDR2 FQNEAQ (reference sequence). The length of the CDR3 is 14 residues. CDR3 amino acids: CASSKWTEGYEQYF. The CDR3 DNA follows: TGTGCCAGCAGCAAATGGACAGAGGGCTACGAGCAGTACTTC.

This clonotype was observed many times. The J gene is TRBJ2-1, the V gene TRBV29-1; D possibly uses TRBD1 or TRBD2 (6 bases each). The CDR3 covers 16 residues. CDR1 is SQVTM, CDR2 ANQGSEA, per germline. V gave up 7 bases and J gave up 8 bases, with 27 bases separating them. CDR3: CSANGLAPTEGDEQFF. Written as DNA, the CDR3 is TGCAGCGCCAACGGATTAGCGCCGACGGAGGGGGATGAGCAGTTCTTC.

This clonotype has more than one count but fewer than ten. This chain uses TRBV28 with TRBJ2-7, with 10 bases matching TRBD1. Per germline, CDR1 MDHEN and CDR2 SYDVKM. The CDR3 loop spans 16 amino acids. V lost 5 bases and J lost 4; bases outside the gene matches: 11. DNA for the CDR3: TGTGCCAGCAGTCTACCGGGACAGGGGCTTAGGTACGAGCAGTACTTC. This translates into CASSLPGQGLRYEQYF.

This clonotype was picked up many times. This chain uses TRBV7-9 with TRBJ2-1, with TRBD2 matching over 14 bases. The CDR3 consists of 15 residues. J was trimmed by 9 bases and V by 4 bases; bases with no gene match: 5. Germline CDR1 and CDR2: SEHNR and FQNEAQ (reference sequence). In DNA form, the CDR3 reads TGTGCCAGCAGCTCCGGGACTAGCGGGAGTGGTGAGCAGTTCTTC. Translated: CASSSGTSGSGEQFF.

The chain couples TRBV3-1 to TRBJ2-7; 12 bases fit TRBD1. With V trimmed by 5 bases and J by 6 bases, 8 bases remained unmatched. The CDR3 totals 15 residues. Germline V gives CDR1 LGHDT, CDR2 YNNKEL (reference sequence). CDR3 bases: TGTGCCAGCAGCACCGGGACAGGGGGCCCGGGCGAGCAGTACTTC. Translated, it gives CASSTGTGGPGEQYF.

This clonotype was picked up a small number of times. This chain connects TRBV7-6 to TRBJ1-3; TRBD1 is a possible D gene (5 bases). This CDR3 is 17 amino acids long. The germline V gene encodes CDR1 SGHVS and CDR2 FNYEAQ. Trimming shortened V by 5 bases and J by 0 bases, and 17 bases separated the two germline ends. DNA of the CDR3: TGTGCCAGCAGCGTCTGGGGGATGGATGCCTCTGGAAACACCATATATTTT. Translation: CASSVWGMDASGNTIYF. The whole variable domain, filled in from reference TRBV7-6 and TRBJ1-3, reads GAGVSQSPRYKVTKRGQDVALRCDPISGHVSLYWYRQALGQGPEFLTYFNYEAQQDKSGLPNDRFSAERPEGSISTLTIQRTEQRDSAMYRCASSVWGMDASGNTIYFGEGSWLTVV.

This clonotype was detected many times. The gene calls are TRBV11-2 and TRBJ2-5; tentatively, D is TRBD2 (6 bases). V was clipped by 2 bases and J by 1 base, with 20 bases between them. Germline V lookup: CDR1 SGHAT, CDR2 FQNNGV. This CDR3 is built from 18 residues. The CDR3 here is CASSLNFGRLDSQETQYF. CDR3 nucleotides: TGTGCCAGCAGCTTAAATTTTGGGCGACTAGATTCCCAAGAGACCCAGTACTTC. The whole variable domain, remainder taken from reference TRBV11-2 and TRBJ2-5, is EAGVAQSPRYKIIEKRQSVAFWCNPISGHATLYWYQQILGQGPKLLIQFQNNGVVDDSQLPKDRFSAERLKGVDSTLKIQPAKLEDSAVYLCASSLNFGRLDSQETQYFGPGTRLLVL.

The chain has TRBV12-3 or TRBV12-4 and TRBJ2-5; D unclear. The CDR3 sequence is 12 residues long. Trimming shortened V by 3 bases and J by 5 bases, and 7 bases separated the two germline ends. The CDR3 DNA sequence: TGTGCCAGCAGTTTTGTCCGGGAGACCCAGTACTTC. It yields the protein CASSFVRETQYF.

This clonotype was recorded at least ten times. The gene calls are TRBV28 and TRBJ2-5; D remains ambiguous. CDR1 is MDHEN and CDR2 is SYDVKM in the germline V gene. The V end lost 4 bases, the J end lost 4 bases, and 7 bases lay between the germline ends. This CDR3 spans 12 amino acids. In DNA form, the CDR3 reads TGTGCCAGCAGTTCAGTTCGAGAGACCCAGTACTTC. Its protein product is CASSSVRETQYF.